These 21 T cell receptor beta chains originate from one sample sequenced in a study of T cell responses to AZD1222 COVID-19 vaccine. Only in-frame clones appear in the TCRdb table, and some are missing; sequencing was by immunoSEQ multiplex PCR. Among around 150,000 clones listed, about 80% were seen once. The starting material was peripheral blood, obtained on day 0 of AZD1222 vaccination. Receptors were obtained from an adult in good health.

The chain links TRBV5-1 to TRBJ1-5; D remains unclear. Looked up from germline, CDR1 is SGHRS and CDR2 is YFSETQ. The CDR3 has 13 amino acids. Trimming shortened V by 0 bases and J by 7 bases, and 8 bases separated the two germline ends. The CDR3 is CASSLGMDQPQHF. The CDR3 nucleotides read TGCGCCAGCAGCTTGGGGATGGACCAGCCCCAGCATTTT.

This clone was observed a single time. V is TRBV6-4 and J is TRBJ1-2; TRBD1 matches 7 bases. This CDR3 contains 15 residues. V lost 0 bases and J lost 4; bases outside the gene matches: 5. Germline lookup yields CDR1 MRHNA and CDR2 SNTAGT. The chain's CDR3 is CASSDSNRGFYGYTF. Here the CDR3 DNA reads TGTGCCAGCAGTGACTCGAACAGGGGCTTCTATGGCTACACCTTC.

The chain carries TRBV6-1 and TRBJ1-4; tentatively, D is TRBD1 (5 bases). CDR3 length: 15 residues. V was trimmed by 2 bases and J by 8 bases, leaving 15 bases between them. CDR1 is MNHNS and CDR2 is SASEGT in the germline V gene. The CDR3 region is CASSETVTVTEKLFF. The CDR3 DNA reads TGTGCCAGCAGTGAAACGGTGACAGTAACGGAAAAACTGTTTTTT.

This clone has just a few counts. V and J are TRBV27 and TRBJ2-1, with 14 bases that match TRBD2. Germline CDR1 and CDR2: MNHEY and SMNVEV (reference sequence). The CDR3 is 17 residues long. V gave up 5 bases and J gave up 5 bases; unmatched junction bases: 8. The CDR3, as DNA: TGTGCCAGCAGTAACACGGGACTAGCGGGGGTAAACAATGAGCAGTTCTTC. Protein: CASSNTGLAGVNNEQFF.

V gene TRBV14 combines with J gene TRBJ1-6; D unclear. The germline V gene has CDR1 SGHDN and CDR2 FVKESK. CDR3 length equals 15 residues. V shed 5 bases and J shed 7 bases, with 15 bases lying between them. The CDR3 DNA reads TGTGCCAGCAGCGGCCGGGCTCGAGTCAATTCACCCCTCCACTTT. Protein sequence: CASSGRARVNSPLHF.

V is TRBV7-8 and J is TRBJ1-2, with D hard to call. Between the trimmed V and J ends, which lost 5 bases and 8 bases, there was a span of 15 bases. The V gene's germline CDR1 is SGHVS and CDR2 FQNEAQ. The CDR3 has 13 residues. The CDR3 here is CASSPTPMRGYTF. The CDR3 DNA sequence: TGTGCCAGCAGCCCGACTCCGATGAGAGGCTACACCTTC.

J is TRBJ1-1 and V is TRBV2; D not resolved. The V gene lost 5 bases and the J gene lost 2 bases, with 15 bases spanning the gap. The CDR3 consists of 15 residues. In germline, CDR1 is SNHLY, CDR2 FYNNEI. Written as DNA, the CDR3 is TGTGCCAGCAGTCGAGGGCGGGGAATAAACACTGAAGCTTTCTTT. Protein product: CASSRGRGINTEAFF.

The chain couples TRBV11-1 to TRBJ2-1; D is perhaps TRBD1 (5 bases). Germline CDR1 is SGHAT and CDR2 is FQDESV (reference sequence). The CDR3 sequence is 11 residues long. Trimming removed 5 bases from V and 9 bases from J, with 8 bases in between. CDR3 protein: CASSRDSEQFF. The CDR3 bases are TGTGCCAGCAGCCGTGACAGTGAGCAGTTCTTC.

The genes are TRBV6-2 or TRBV6-3 and TRBJ1-5, with D perhaps matching TRBD1 (5 bases). Deletions cut 0 bases from V and 5 bases from J, with 14 bases between. Germline-derived CDR1 and CDR2 are MNHEY and SVGEGT. The CDR3 covers 16 residues. CDR3 coding DNA: TGTGCCAGCAGTTACTCTCCAGGGTCTCAGGATCAGCCCCAGCATTTT. Translating it yields CASSYSPGSQDQPQHF.

The chain uses TRBV11-3 and TRBJ2-3; D might be TRBD1 or TRBD2, each matching 5 bases. Between the trimmed V and J ends, which lost 1 base and 7 bases, there was a span of 15 bases. This CDR3 is built from 15 residues. The V gene's germline CDR1 is SGHNT and CDR2 YENEEA. CDR3 protein: CASSLGGEIGNTQYF. CDR3 in DNA: TGTGCCAGCAGCTTAGGAGGGGAAATTGGAAATACGCAGTATTTT.

This chain connects TRBV6-2 or TRBV6-3 to TRBJ1-1, with D possibly being TRBD1 (5 bases). Germline V lookup: CDR1 MNHEY, CDR2 SVGEGT. Trimming cost V 6 bases and J 3 bases, with 17 bases left between them. This CDR3 has 15 amino acids. The CDR3 sequence: CASSNLIREHTEAFF. For the CDR3, the DNA is TGTGCCAGCAGCAACTTAATCAGGGAACACACTGAAGCTTTCTTT.

V and J are TRBV6-1 and TRBJ1-4, with unresolved D. The V end was cut by 3 bases, the J end by 8 bases, with 7 bases between. The CDR3 has 12 amino acids. Germline assignment: CDR1 MNHNS and CDR2 SASEGT. CDR3 protein: CASSESREKLFF. The DNA of the CDR3 is TGTGCCAGCAGTGAGAGCAGGGAAAAACTGTTTTTT.

This clone was observed a few times. This chain joins TRBV6-1 and TRBJ2-7; possibly TRBD1 or TRBD2 for D (5 bases each). Trimming pared 5 bases from V and 5 bases from J, leaving 16 bases between. Germline V gene data show CDR1 as MNHNS and CDR2 as SASEGT. The CDR3 contains 14 residues. In DNA form, the CDR3 reads TGTGCCAGCAGTTTTAATGTTGGGACCCACGAGCAGTACTTC. Its translation: CASSFNVGTHEQYF.

J is TRBJ2-3 and V is TRBV7-2; no clear D gene. V dropped 1 base and J dropped 2 bases, with 10 bases sitting between them. CDR3 length: 15 amino acids. CDR1 SGHTA and CDR2 FQGNSA come from the germline V gene. CDR3 in amino acids: CASSLDVGYTDTQYF. In nucleotides, the CDR3 is TGTGCCAGCAGCTTAGATGTGGGCTACACAGATACGCAGTATTTT.

The chain has TRBV28 and TRBJ1-2; D possibly corresponds to TRBD1 (6 bases). This CDR3 spans 15 amino acids. V shed 2 bases and J shed 0 bases, with 10 bases lying between them. Per germline, CDR1 MDHEN and CDR2 SYDVKM. This CDR3 reads CASSLRQVANYGYTF. The DNA for the CDR3 is TGTGCCAGCAGTTTACGACAGGTAGCTAACTATGGCTACACCTTC.

This clone came up once. CDR3 protein: CASSIGGSSYEQYF. Here the CDR3 DNA reads TGTGCCAGTAGTATAGGAGGCAGCTCGTACGAGCAGTACTTC. The chain employs TRBV19 and TRBJ2-7; D gene ambiguous. This CDR3 spans 14 amino acids. V shed 1 base and J shed 4 bases, with 11 bases lying between them. Germline CDR1 LNHDA, CDR2 SQIVND (reference sequence).

The chain links TRBV3-1 (or the pseudogene TRBV3-2) to TRBJ2-1; D not resolved. Germline loops: CDR1 LGHDT, CDR2 YNNKEL (reference sequence). CDR3 size: 15 residues. V was shortened by 1 base and J by 3 bases, with 10 bases between the two germline ends. The CDR3, as DNA: TGTGCCAGCAGCCAAGGGTCCGCCAACTACAATGAGCAGTTCTTC. Translated: CASSQGSANYNEQFF.

This chain joins TRBV12-3 or TRBV12-4 and TRBJ2-2; TRBD2 aligns across 7 bases. J gave up 5 bases and V 4 bases, and 1 base lay outside the gene matches. The CDR3 is 13 residues long. The CDR3 bases are TGTGCCAGCAGTTCGGGGGGAACCGGGGAGCTGTTTTTT. Protein sequence: CASSSGGTGELFF.

The chain employs TRBV7-8 and TRBJ1-2; D gene uncertain. Germline CDR1 SGHVS, CDR2 FQNEAQ. The ends were cut back, 5 bases at V and 4 bases at J, with 11 bases in the middle. The CDR3 covers 13 residues. The CDR3 DNA reads as TGTGCCAGCAGCCCTCTCATCGCCTATGGCTACACCTTC. Its protein is CASSPLIAYGYTF.

This clone was seen once. The rearrangement links TRBV12-3 or TRBV12-4 to TRBJ2-3; the D is unclear. Between the trimmed V and J ends, which lost 4 bases and 2 bases, there was a span of 7 bases. The CDR3 has 13 amino acids. For the CDR3, the DNA is TGTGCCAGCAGTTCTAGAACCACAGATACGCAGTATTTT. It codes for CASSSRTTDTQYF.

Regarding this clone: Mismatch with germline at one junction end may stem from a read error. The rearrangement uses TRBV5-4 and TRBJ1-6; tentatively, D is TRBD1 (5 bases). The CDR3 contains 18 residues. Germline CDR1 and CDR2: SGHNT and YYREEE (reference sequence). For the CDR3, the DNA is TGTGCCAGCAGCTTGGAGGGCGGAGGAGGGGCCTACAATTCACCCCTCCACTTT. Protein: CASSLEGGGGAYNSPLHF.